This T cell receptor beta chain was captured by sequencing in a study of naive and memory T cell subsets. Points from the study as a whole: Tuberculin site TCR excess was interpreted as type IV hypersensitivity infiltration.

Ligated cDNA underwent four rounds of PCR with nested alpha and beta constant region primers and SP2. Blood and skin TCR RNA was reverse transcribed with alpha and beta constant primers. TCRdb re-called the UMI-ligation and nested PCR reads with MiXCR, one entry per CDR3 protein. The top ten hold roughly 8.2% of the sample, which has around 13,000 distinct CDR3 sequences, about 5% seen once. Many counts were recorded for this clonotype. Its target is unknown. This CDR3 is 16 amino acids long. The germline CDR1 and CDR2 sequences are SGHTA and FQGTGA. Deletions cut 5 bases from V and 2 bases from J, with 16 bases between. The treatment: skin biopsy from PPD injection site in Mantoux-positive individual. TCR cDNA received a 3' ligated oligonucleotide that carried a UMI. Skin biopsies came from PPD injection sites in Mantoux-positive individuals.

The V and J genes are TRBV7-3 and TRBJ2-1, with D perhaps matching TRBD1 (5 bases). The receptor's source is an adult in good health. This specimen consisted of skin, obtained from a tuberculin skin test site. In nucleotides, the CDR3 is TGTGCCAGCAGCCCAGTGAAGAGGACAACCTACAATGAGCAGTTCTTC. It yields the protein CASSPVKRTTYNEQFF.